A single sample gave rise to the 32 T cell receptor beta chains below, sequenced in a study of blood T cell repertoires in COVID-19. The repertoire was sequenced with immunoSEQ multiplex PCR; TCRdb's copy has only in-frame clones and lacks some. This table has about 240,000 clones, 75% to 90% appearing once. Sequenced material: peripheral blood. These receptors were obtained from a woman aged 55-69 years with active or convalescent COVID-19.

The chain uses TRBV5-1 and TRBJ2-5, with D possibly matching TRBD2 (5 bases). The CDR3 contains 14 residues. Germline CDR1 SGHRS, CDR2 YFSETQ. V lost 0 bases and J 4 bases, leaving 10 bases between the germline ends. The CDR3 is CASSLAEGVETQYF. The CDR3 DNA reads as TGCGCCAGCAGCTTGGCTGAGGGAGTAGAGACCCAGTACTTC.

The V gene is TRBV19, the J gene TRBJ2-5, with 7 bases aligning to TRBD2. Unmatched junction bases numbered 12, after V lost 2 bases and J lost 3 bases. CDR1 and CDR2 (germline): LNHDA, SQIVND (reference sequence). The CDR3 spans 17 residues. The DNA of the CDR3 is TGTGCCAGTAGTATATATCCAGCGGGGACCGACAAAGAGACCCAGTACTTC. It is translated as CASSIYPAGTDKETQYF.

The chain couples TRBV5-6 to TRBJ1-2, with TRBD1 as a possible D gene (6 bases). The CDR3 runs to 15 residues. V lost 4 bases and J lost 4, with 17 bases in between. CDR1 SGHDT and CDR2 YYEEEE come from the germline V gene. CDR3 amino acids: CASSPNGQNPYGYTF. CDR3 nucleotides: TGTGCCAGCAGCCCTAATGGACAGAATCCCTATGGCTACACCTTC.

The V call is TRBV4-1, the J call TRBJ1-1; D gene uncertain. This CDR3 has 16 amino acids. The V end lost 0 bases, the J end lost 5 bases, and 16 bases lay between the germline ends. Germline CDR1 MGHRA, CDR2 YSYEKL. The CDR3 is CASSQDPGGLRTEAFF. The CDR3 nucleotides read TGCGCCAGCAGCCAAGACCCGGGAGGGCTGAGGACTGAAGCTTTCTTT.

The rearrangement links TRBV7-2 to TRBJ2-7, with 7 bases lining up with TRBD2. The germline V gene has CDR1 SGHTA and CDR2 FQGNSA. V lost 4 bases, J lost 2 bases, and 5 bases stayed unmatched. This CDR3 has 14 residues. The CDR3 DNA sequence: TGTGCCAGCAGCTCGGGACTATTTCCCTACGAGCAGTACTTC. Amino acid sequence: CASSSGLFPYEQYF.

As concerns this clone: The identical CDR3 is also encoded by other nucleotide sequences in the sample. The chain employs TRBV9 and TRBJ1-2, with TRBD1 matching 9 bases. Germline V gives CDR1 SGDLS, CDR2 YYNGEE. The V and J ends lost 3 bases and 5 bases, in that order; junction bases with no gene match: 2. The CDR3 contains 13 residues. CDR3 residues: CASSAGTGYGYTF. The CDR3 DNA reads as TGTGCCAGCAGCGCGGGGACAGGGTATGGCTACACCTTC.

The genes are TRBV6-6 and TRBJ2-1; TRBD1 might be the D (6 bases). Germline V gives CDR1 MNHNY, CDR2 SVGAGI (reference sequence). The V end was cut by 4 bases, the J end by 9 bases, with 16 bases between. The CDR3 consists of 14 residues. Here the CDR3 DNA reads TGTGCCAGCAGTTTCGGCAGGGGTGGGGGTGAGCAGTTCTTC. It is translated as CASSFGRGGGEQFF.

This clone was observed once. The chain has TRBV6-5 and TRBJ2-2, with D possibly matching TRBD1 (5 bases). CDR3 length: 14 residues. V lost 6 bases and J 2 bases, leaving 10 bases between the germline ends. The germline V gene encodes CDR1 MNHEY and CDR2 SVGAGI. CDR3 sequence (DNA): TGTGCCAGCAGGCTACAGGATAACACCGGGGAGCTGTTTTTT. This gives the protein CASRLQDNTGELFF.

The chain has TRBV18 and TRBJ2-1, with 7 bases aligning to TRBD2. CDR1 KGHSH and CDR2 LQKENI come from the germline V gene. Germline trimming cut 0 bases from V and 7 bases from J; bases unmatched to any gene: 6. The CDR3 consists of 15 residues. CDR3 nucleotide sequence: TGTGCCAGCTCACCACCGGGGACTAACGCTAATGAGCAGTTCTTC. Protein: CASSPPGTNANEQFF.

The CDR3 sequence is CASSAQTGSETQYF. In DNA form, the CDR3 reads TGTGCCAGCAGCGCCCAGACAGGGAGCGAGACCCAGTACTTC. The chain couples TRBV9 to TRBJ2-5, with 7 bases that match TRBD1. CDR1 and CDR2 from the germline V gene are SGDLS and YYNGEE. There are 14 residues in the CDR3. Trimming removed 3 bases from V and 5 bases from J; junction bases left unmatched: 7.

The V call is TRBV5-8, the J call TRBJ1-2, with 8 bases fitting TRBD1. The CDR3 sequence is 13 residues long. The V segment lost 1 base and the J segment 6 bases; nucleotides outside the gene matches: 2. Per the germline V gene, CDR1 is SGHTS and CDR2 is YDEGEE. CDR3 nucleotides: TGTGCCAGCAGCTTGTCCAGGGGGCATGGCTACACCTTC. Its protein is CASSLSRGHGYTF. The variable domain in full, with the rest retrieved from reference TRBV5-8 and TRBJ1-2, is EAGVTQSPTHLIKTRGQQATLRCSPISGHTSVYWYQQALGLGLQFLLWYDEGEERNRGNFPPRFSGRQFPNYSSELNVNALELEDSALYLCASSLSRGHGYTFGSGTRLTVV.

This rearrangement joins TRBV5-1 to TRBJ1-2, with TRBD1 matching over 8 bases. The CDR3 sequence is 16 residues long. V was pared by 4 bases and J by 3 bases, with 11 bases of the junction left unmatched. Germline CDR1 SGHRS, CDR2 YFSETQ. CDR3 coding DNA: TGCGCCAGCAGCGCAGATGGACAGGGTTTGGACTATGGCTACACCTTC. Protein product: CASSADGQGLDYGYTF.

The V and J genes are TRBV5-4 and TRBJ1-5; possibly TRBD1 for D (6 bases). This CDR3 spans 15 amino acids. From germline, CDR1 is SGHNT and CDR2 YYREEE (reference sequence). V was trimmed by 1 base and J by 2 bases, leaving 10 bases between them. CDR3 DNA sequence: TGTGCCAGCAGCTTGTGGGGGCAGGGCAATCAGCCCCAGCATTTT. Its protein is CASSLWGQGNQPQHF.

J is TRBJ1-1 and V is TRBV12-5, with 10 nucleotides matching TRBD1. The germline CDR1 and CDR2 sequences are LGHNT and FRNRAP. This CDR3 region has 14 residues. Trimming removed 7 bases from V and 3 bases from J; junction bases left unmatched: 5. CDR3 in amino acids: CASAVGTGDTEAFF. As DNA, the CDR3 is TGTGCTAGTGCCGTTGGGACAGGGGACACTGAAGCTTTCTTT.

This clone was found once. This chain uses TRBV14 with TRBJ2-5; tentatively, D is TRBD1 (6 bases). Trimming stripped 5 bases from V and 2 bases from J, with 9 bases between. CDR3 size: 13 residues. Looked up from germline, CDR1 is SGHDN and CDR2 is FVKESK. CDR3 coding DNA: TGTGCCAGCAGCGGACAGTTACAAGAGACCCAGTACTTC. It yields the protein CASSGQLQETQYF.

This chain links TRBV6-5 with TRBJ2-2; D unclear. V shed 7 bases and J shed 8 bases, with 11 bases lying between them. In germline, CDR1 is MNHEY, CDR2 SVGAGI. The CDR3 length is 12 residues. For the CDR3, the DNA is TGTGCCAGCACCCGGTGGGCTGGGGAGCTGTTTTTT. Protein sequence: CASTRWAGELFF.

Written as DNA, the CDR3 is TGTGCCAGCAGCCCCGACGACCGTCCGGGCACTGAAGCTTTCTTT. This sequence encodes CASSPDDRPGTEAFF. This chain links TRBV7-6 with TRBJ1-1; D is ambiguous. This CDR3 contains 15 residues. Per the germline V gene, CDR1 is SGHVS and CDR2 is FNYEAQ. Trimming cost V 5 bases and J 4 bases, with 17 bases left between them. Complete variable domain (other parts from reference TRBV7-6 and TRBJ1-1): GAGVSQSPRYKVTKRGQDVALRCDPISGHVSLYWYRQALGQGPEFLTYFNYEAQQDKSGLPNDRFSAERPEGSISTLTIQRTEQRDSAMYRCASSPDDRPGTEAFFGQGTRLTVV.

J is TRBJ1-2 and V is TRBV7-9; 10 positions agree with TRBD1. The trim removed 6 bases at V and 4 bases at J, leaving 14 bases unmatched. Germline-derived CDR1 and CDR2 are SEHNR and FQNEAQ (reference sequence). The CDR3 runs to 17 residues. CDR3 bases: TGTGCCAGCAGGACTCCCGGACAGGGGGGCTTTTTCTATGGCTACACCTTC. It is translated as CASRTPGQGGFFYGYTF.

The CDR3 DNA follows: TGTGCCAGCAGTCCCACGAAGAGTGGCTACACCTTC. It yields the protein CASSPTKSGYTF. The chain links TRBV6-5 to TRBJ1-2; D is uncertain. Germline values: CDR1 MNHEY, CDR2 SVGAGI. The CDR3 length is 12 residues. Trimming cost V 5 bases and J 7 bases, with 11 bases left between them.

This clone appeared a single time. The chain combines TRBV6-2 or TRBV6-3 with TRBJ2-6; TRBD1 aligns across 8 bases. CDR1 is MNHEY and CDR2 is SVGEGT in the germline V gene. V lost 6 bases and J lost 1; bases outside the gene matches: 2. The length of the CDR3 is 15 residues. The CDR3 reads CASSQGASGANVLTF. The CDR3 bases are TGTGCCAGCAGCCAGGGGGCGTCTGGGGCCAACGTCCTGACTTTC.

The chain combines TRBV27 with TRBJ1-1, with 11 positions matching TRBD1. V was pared by 5 bases and J by 8 bases, with 13 bases of the junction left unmatched. Germline V lookup: CDR1 MNHEY, CDR2 SMNVEV (reference sequence). The CDR3 contains 16 residues. DNA of the CDR3: TGTGCCAGCAGTCCCAGGACAGGGGGCCTTCCCCAGGAAGCTTTCTTT. Its protein is CASSPRTGGLPQEAFF.

This rearrangement joins TRBV2 to TRBJ2-3, with TRBD2 matching 7 bases. The CDR3 has 14 amino acids. Per germline, CDR1 SNHLY and CDR2 FYNNEI. V lost 8 bases to trimming and J lost 1 base; unmatched junction nucleotides: 6. CDR3 DNA sequence: TGTGCCAGCGCGCTAGCGGCCGGCACAGATACGCAGTATTTT. Translating gives CASALAAGTDTQYF.

The chain couples TRBV10-3 to TRBJ2-3; possible D gene TRBD1, 6 bases. With 2 bases removed from V and 3 bases from J, the gap between germline ends came to 9 bases. The CDR3 totals 14 residues. The germline gives CDR1 ENHRY, CDR2 SYGVKD. CDR3 in DNA: TGTGCCATCAGTGAGGAGCAGGGGACAGATACGCAGTATTTT. This gives the protein CAISEEQGTDTQYF.

The genes are TRBV29-1 and TRBJ2-1; 11 bases fit TRBD2. The CDR3 has 16 residues. Trimming took 7 bases from V and 6 from J; bases not matched to a gene: 14. Germline V gives CDR1 SQVTM, CDR2 ANQGSEA. CDR3 DNA sequence: TGCAGCGGGAGACTAGCGGGGCGGCCCCCCCTCAATGAGCAGTTCTTC. Translation gives CSGRLAGRPPLNEQFF.

This chain connects TRBV30 to TRBJ1-2; D is possibly TRBD1 (6 bases). Germline loops: CDR1 GTSNPN, CDR2 SVGIG (reference sequence). This CDR3 contains 13 residues. Trimming took 3 bases from V and 3 from J, leaving 11 bases between them. CDR3 loop: CAWSPQGHYGYTF. The DNA for the CDR3 is TGTGCCTGGAGCCCACAGGGCCACTATGGCTACACCTTC.

The chain employs TRBV9 and TRBJ2-5; D ambiguous. V gave up 0 bases and J gave up 2 bases, with 8 bases separating them. Looked up from germline, CDR1 is SGDLS and CDR2 is YYNGEE. The CDR3 sequence is 14 residues long. Here the CDR3 reads CASSVDAAQETQYF. In DNA form, the CDR3 reads TGTGCCAGCAGCGTAGATGCGGCTCAAGAGACCCAGTACTTC.

The V and J genes are TRBV7-9 and TRBJ2-2; TRBD2 matches at 9 bases. The CDR3 totals 15 residues. V lost 3 bases, J lost 6 bases, and 5 bases stayed unmatched. Germline V lookup: CDR1 SEHNR, CDR2 FQNEAQ (reference sequence). CDR3 loop: CASSFLAGRAGELFF. CDR3 nucleotides: TGTGCCAGCAGCTTCCTAGCGGGGAGAGCCGGGGAGCTGTTTTTT.

The V gene is TRBV7-7, the J gene TRBJ1-1, with a tentative D call TRBD1 (6 bases). The CDR3 spans 15 residues. CDR1 is SSHAT and CDR2 is FNYEAQ in the germline V gene (reference sequence). Trimming cost V 2 bases and J 3 bases, with 13 bases left between them. The CDR3 nucleotides are TGTGCCAGCAGCTTAATAGGGGAGGGGGACACTGAAGCTTTCTTT. It codes for CASSLIGEGDTEAFF.

The V call is TRBV6-5, the J call TRBJ1-1, with 9 bases aligning to TRBD1. With 6 bases clipped from V and 4 bases from J, the junction kept 6 bases outside the gene matches. Germline V CDR1 and CDR2: MNHEY, SVGAGI. The CDR3 covers 14 residues. CDR3 sequence (DNA): TGTGCCAGCAGGCTACAGGGGGCAATCACTGAAGCTTTCTTT. It yields the protein CASRLQGAITEAFF.

This clone was recorded at least ten times. V and J are TRBV5-4 and TRBJ2-3; a weak D match, TRBD2 (5 bases). The CDR3 is 13 amino acids. V was cut by 1 base and J by 5 bases, with 8 bases left in between. The germline V gene has CDR1 SGHNT and CDR2 YYREEE (reference sequence). The CDR3 region is CASSLSEVDTQYF. For the CDR3, the DNA is TGTGCCAGCAGCTTGTCGGAGGTAGATACGCAGTATTTT.

CDR3 DNA sequence: TGTGCCAGCAGGGGAGACAGGGCTAGAGCTTTCTTT. This sequence encodes CASRGDRARAFF. This sequence joins TRBV6-5 and TRBJ1-1; 7 bases agree with TRBD1. Trimming removed 6 bases from V and 10 bases from J; junction bases left unmatched: 8. This CDR3 region has 12 residues. Germline V CDR1 and CDR2: MNHEY, SVGAGI.

V gene TRBV6-5 combines with J gene TRBJ2-7, with 7 nucleotides matching TRBD1. The length of the CDR3 is 14 residues. Looked up from germline, CDR1 is MNHEY and CDR2 is SVGAGI. Trimming cost V 5 bases and J 3 bases; bases outside gene matches: 7. In nucleotides, the CDR3 is TGTGCCAGCAGTCTACAGGGGTTCTACTACGAGCAGTACTTC. Its protein is CASSLQGFYYEQYF.